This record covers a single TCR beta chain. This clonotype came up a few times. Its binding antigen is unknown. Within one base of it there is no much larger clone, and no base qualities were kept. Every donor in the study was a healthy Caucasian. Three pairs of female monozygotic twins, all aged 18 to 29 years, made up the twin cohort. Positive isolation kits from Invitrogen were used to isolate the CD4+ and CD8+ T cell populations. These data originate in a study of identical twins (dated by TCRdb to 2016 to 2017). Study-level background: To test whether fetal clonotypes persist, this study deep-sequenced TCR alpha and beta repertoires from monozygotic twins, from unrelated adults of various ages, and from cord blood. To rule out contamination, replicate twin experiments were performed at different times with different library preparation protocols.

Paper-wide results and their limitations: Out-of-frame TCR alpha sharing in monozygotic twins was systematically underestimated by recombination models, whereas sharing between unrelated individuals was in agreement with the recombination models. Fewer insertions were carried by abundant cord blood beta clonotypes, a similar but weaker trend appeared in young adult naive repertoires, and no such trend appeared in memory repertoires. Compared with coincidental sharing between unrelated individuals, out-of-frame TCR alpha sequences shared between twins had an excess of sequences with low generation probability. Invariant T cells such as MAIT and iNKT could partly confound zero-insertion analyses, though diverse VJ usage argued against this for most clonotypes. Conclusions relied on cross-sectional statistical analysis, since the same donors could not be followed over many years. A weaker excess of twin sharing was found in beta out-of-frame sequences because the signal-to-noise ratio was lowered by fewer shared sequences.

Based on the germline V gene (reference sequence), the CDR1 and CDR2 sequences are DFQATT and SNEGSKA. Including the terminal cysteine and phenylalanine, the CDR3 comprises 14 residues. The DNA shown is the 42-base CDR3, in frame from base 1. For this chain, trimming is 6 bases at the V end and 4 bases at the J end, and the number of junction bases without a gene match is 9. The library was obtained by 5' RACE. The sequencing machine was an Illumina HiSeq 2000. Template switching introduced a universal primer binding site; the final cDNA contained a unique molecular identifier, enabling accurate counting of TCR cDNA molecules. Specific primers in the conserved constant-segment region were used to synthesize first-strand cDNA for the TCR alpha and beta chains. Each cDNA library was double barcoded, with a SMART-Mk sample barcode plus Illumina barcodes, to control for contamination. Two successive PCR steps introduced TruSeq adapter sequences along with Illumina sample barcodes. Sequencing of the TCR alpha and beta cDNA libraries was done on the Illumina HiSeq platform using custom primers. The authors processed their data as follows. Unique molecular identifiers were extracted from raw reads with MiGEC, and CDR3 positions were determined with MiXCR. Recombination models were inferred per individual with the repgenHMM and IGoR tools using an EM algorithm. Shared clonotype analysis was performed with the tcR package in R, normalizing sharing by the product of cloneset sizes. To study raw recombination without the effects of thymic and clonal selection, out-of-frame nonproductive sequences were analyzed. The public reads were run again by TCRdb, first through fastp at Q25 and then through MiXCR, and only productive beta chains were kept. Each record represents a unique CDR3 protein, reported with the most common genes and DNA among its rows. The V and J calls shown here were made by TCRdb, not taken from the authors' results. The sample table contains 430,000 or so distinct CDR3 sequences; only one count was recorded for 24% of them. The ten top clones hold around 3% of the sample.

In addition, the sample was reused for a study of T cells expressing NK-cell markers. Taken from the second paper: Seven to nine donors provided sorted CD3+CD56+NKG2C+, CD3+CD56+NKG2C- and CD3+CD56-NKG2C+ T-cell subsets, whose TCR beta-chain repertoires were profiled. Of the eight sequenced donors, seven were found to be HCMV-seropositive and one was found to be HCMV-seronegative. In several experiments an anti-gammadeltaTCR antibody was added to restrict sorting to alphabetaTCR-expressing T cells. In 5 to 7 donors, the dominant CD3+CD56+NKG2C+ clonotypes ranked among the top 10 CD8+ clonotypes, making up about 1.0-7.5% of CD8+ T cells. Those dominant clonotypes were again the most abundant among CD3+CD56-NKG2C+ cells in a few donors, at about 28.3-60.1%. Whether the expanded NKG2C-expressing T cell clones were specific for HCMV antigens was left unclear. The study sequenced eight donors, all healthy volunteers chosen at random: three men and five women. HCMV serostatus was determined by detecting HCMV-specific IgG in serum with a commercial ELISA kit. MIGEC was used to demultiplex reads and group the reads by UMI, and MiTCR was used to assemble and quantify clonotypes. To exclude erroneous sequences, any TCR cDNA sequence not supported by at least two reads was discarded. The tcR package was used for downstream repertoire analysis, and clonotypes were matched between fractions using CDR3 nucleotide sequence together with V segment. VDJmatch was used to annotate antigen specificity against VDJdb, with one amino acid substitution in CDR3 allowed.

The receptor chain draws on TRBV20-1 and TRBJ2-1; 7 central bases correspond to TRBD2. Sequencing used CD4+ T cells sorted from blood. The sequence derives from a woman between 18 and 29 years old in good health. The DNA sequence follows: TGCAGTGCGCCTCGAGCGGGACTTTACAATGAGCAGTTCTTC. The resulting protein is CSAPRAGLYNEQFF.